The subject of this entry is one T cell receptor (beta chain). Antigen: not known. The sample comes from a study of blood T cells in healthy people across ages. Study-wide findings and caveats: As age increased, TCR beta diversity per million T cells fell in a roughly linear fashion.

The use of a sample-barcoded 5' primer and a J-beta primer mix characterized a second PCR of about 7 to 12 cycles. TCRdb reprocessed the 5' RACE reads with MiXCR, giving one entry per CDR3 protein. The table has around 520,000 distinct CDR3 sequences, around 27% seen once. The CDR3 contains 19 residues. CDR1 KGHDR and CDR2 SFDVKD come from the germline V gene. The V gene lost 0 bases and the J gene lost 4 bases, with 23 bases spanning the gap. This same sample was also taken into another study, of T cells of mothers and their children.

This sequence originates from a boy aged 2-9 years in good health. Sequencing used blood. V gene TRBV24-1 combines with J gene TRBJ2-5, with D possibly TRBD2 on 5 matching bases. CDR3 loop: CATSDLPKGSLATGETQYF. Here the CDR3 DNA reads TGTGCCACCAGTGATTTGCCCAAAGGGTCTCTAGCAACGGGAGAGACCCAGTACTTC.